Shown below are 23 T cell receptor beta chains from a single sample sequenced in a study of patients and donors after allogeneic stem cell transplantation. TCRdb re-analysed the RT-PCR reads in MiXCR, keeping a single row per CDR3 protein. The table lists about 960,000 distinct CDR3 sequences, 15% to 20% of them singletons, with 5% to 6.5% in the top ten. Input material: blood, either unsorted or a sorted T cell fraction (not recorded which). Receptor source: a human donor who was either an allogeneic HSCT recipient or a stem cell or donor lymphocyte infusion donor (not recorded which). It is not recorded whose cells these are; they may come from a transplant donor.

V and J are TRBV9 and TRBJ1-5; 8 nucleotides agree with TRBD1. V lost 4 bases to trimming and J lost 1 base; unmatched junction nucleotides: 7. The CDR3 has 16 residues. Per the germline V gene, CDR1 is SGDLS and CDR2 is YYNGEE. The CDR3 bases are TGTGCCAGCAGCTCCGGGACAGGAGGCAGCAATCAGCCCCAGCATTTT. As protein: CASSSGTGGSNQPQHF.

This clonotype was picked up one time. The genes are TRBV11-2 and TRBJ1-3; TRBD1 aligns across 9 bases. Losses at the gene ends were 4 bases for V and 0 bases for J; bases not matched to a gene: 10. Looked up from germline, CDR1 is SGHAT and CDR2 is FQNNGV. The CDR3 is made up of 18 amino acids. CDR3 amino acids: CASSSAPQGAASGNTIYF. CDR3 nucleotide sequence: TGTGCCAGCAGCTCGGCCCCACAGGGGGCAGCCTCTGGAAACACCATATATTTT.

The chain couples TRBV7-3 to TRBJ2-4, with TRBD1 matching over 8 bases. The trim removed 7 bases at V and 5 bases at J, leaving 7 bases unmatched. The CDR3 runs 14 residues. Germline V gene sequence: CDR1 SGHTA, CDR2 FQGTGA. This chain's CDR3 is CASTSGGSENIQYF. The DNA of the CDR3 is TGTGCCAGCACCTCAGGGGGCAGCGAAAACATTCAGTACTTC.

The gene calls are TRBV20-1 and TRBJ2-7; 9 bases are a match to TRBD2. In germline, CDR1 is DFQATT, CDR2 SNEGSKA (reference sequence). This CDR3 contains 14 residues. The V and J ends lost 6 bases and 5 bases, in that order; junction bases with no gene match: 11. The CDR3 spells CSAQPVAGANEQYF. Here the CDR3 DNA reads TGCAGTGCCCAACCGGTAGCGGGAGCAAACGAGCAGTACTTC.

This clonotype was seen a handful of times. V is TRBV28 and J is TRBJ1-6; no definite D call. CDR3 length equals 16 residues. Germline assignment: CDR1 MDHEN and CDR2 SYDVKM. The V gene lost 5 bases and the J gene lost 1 base, with 12 bases spanning the gap. The CDR3 DNA reads as TGTGCCAGCAGTCCCCGAGGGCGGTCCTATAATTCACCCCTCCACTTT. Translating it yields CASSPRGRSYNSPLHF.

V usage is TRBV9 and J usage is TRBJ2-3, with TRBD1 as a possible D gene (6 bases). Per germline, CDR1 SGDLS and CDR2 YYNGEE. V was pared by 4 bases and J by 2 bases, with 11 bases between. This CDR3 comprises 14 residues. CDR3 loop: CASSPQGPTDTQYF. Here the CDR3 DNA reads TGTGCCAGCAGCCCCCAGGGGCCCACAGATACGCAGTATTTT.

This chain uses TRBV13 with TRBJ1-4; possibly TRBD1 for D (5 bases). V was cut by 1 base and J by 8 bases, with 11 bases left in between. Germline V CDR1 and CDR2: PRHDT, FYEKMQ (reference sequence). This CDR3 contains 14 residues. The DNA for the CDR3 is TGTGCCAGCAGCTTAGCAGGGTTGGAGGAAAAACTGTTTTTT. It yields the protein CASSLAGLEEKLFF.

V gene TRBV29-1 combines with J gene TRBJ2-2; TRBD1 matches at 11 bases. V shed 5 bases, J shed 4 bases, and the junction held 6 bases outside the gene matches. The CDR3 sequence is 15 residues long. From germline, CDR1 is SQVTM and CDR2 ANQGSEA. CDR3 bases: TGCAGCGTTACCGGGACAGGGGGATCCACCGGGGAGCTGTTTTTT. It translates to CSVTGTGGSTGELFF.

This chain links TRBV10-3 with TRBJ2-1, with 10 bases fitting TRBD2. CDR1 and CDR2 from the germline V gene are ENHRY and SYGVKD. This CDR3 spans 14 amino acids. V was pared by 5 bases and J by 6 bases, with 4 bases of the junction left unmatched. The CDR3 DNA sequence: TGTGCCATCAGTCTAGCGGGGGTCCCCAATGAGCAGTTCTTC. Encoded protein: CAISLAGVPNEQFF.

The rearrangement joins TRBV9 to TRBJ2-7; D ambiguous. This CDR3 region has 15 residues. Germline-derived CDR1 and CDR2 are SGDLS and YYNGEE. Trimming left V 0 bases short and J 3 bases short, with 13 bases between. CDR3 sequence reads: CASSVEGGGDYEQYF. The CDR3 nucleotides read TGTGCCAGCAGCGTAGAAGGTGGTGGGGACTACGAGCAGTACTTC.

The rearrangement links TRBV20-1 to TRBJ2-3; possibly TRBD2 for D (6 bases). The CDR3 contains 13 residues. V was pared by 4 bases and J by 5 bases, with 13 bases between. Germline values: CDR1 DFQATT, CDR2 SNEGSKA (reference sequence). The DNA of the CDR3 is TGCAGTGCTACGAGCGGGCCTATAGATACGCAGTATTTT. Translation: CSATSGPIDTQYF.

This clonotype was counted between two and nine times. V is TRBV10-3 and J is TRBJ1-5; no definite D call. The length of the CDR3 is 13 residues. With 8 bases removed from V and 7 bases from J, the gap between germline ends came to 15 bases. CDR1 is ENHRY, CDR2 SYGVKD, per germline. CDR3 region: CAIRLSLGQPQHF. The CDR3 DNA follows: TGTGCCATCCGTTTGAGCTTGGGCCAGCCCCAGCATTTT.

The gene calls are TRBV5-1 and TRBJ2-2; D uncertain. Looked up from germline, CDR1 is SGHRS and CDR2 is YFSETQ. CDR3 size: 15 residues. Trimming cost V 2 bases and J 3 bases, with 11 bases left between them. The CDR3 coding sequence is TGCGCCAGCAGCTTTGACGGACCATACACCGGGGAGCTGTTTTTT. It encodes CASSFDGPYTGELFF.

This clonotype was seen more than once but under ten times. This rearrangement joins TRBV20-1 to TRBJ2-7, with TRBD1 matching over 10 bases. CDR1 is DFQATT and CDR2 is SNEGSKA in the germline V gene (reference sequence). The CDR3 extends over 15 amino acids. Losses at the gene ends were 6 bases for V and 0 bases for J; bases not matched to a gene: 8. The CDR3 DNA follows: TGCAGTGCCCACGCCCGGGACAGGGGCTCCTACGAGCAGTACTTC. Its protein is CSAHARDRGSYEQYF.

The chain is built from TRBV20-1 and TRBJ2-3; 9 positions match TRBD2. Germline V CDR1 and CDR2: DFQATT, SNEGSKA (reference sequence). This CDR3 has 14 residues. V lost 6 bases to trimming and J lost 4 bases; unmatched junction nucleotides: 8. This CDR3 is CSARREREADTQYF. CDR3 DNA sequence: TGCAGTGCCCGGCGGGAGCGGGAGGCAGATACGCAGTATTTT.

The chain has TRBV10-3 and TRBJ1-5; 10 nucleotides align to TRBD1. V trimming: 8 bases; J trimming: 9 bases; junction bases outside the gene matches: 4. Germline CDR1 is ENHRY and CDR2 is SYGVKD. The CDR3 covers 12 residues. As DNA, the CDR3 is TGTGCCATCGGGACAGGGGTAGGGCCCCAGCATTTT. Its protein product is CAIGTGVGPQHF.

The sample holds a few counts of this clonotype. The chain carries TRBV7-7 and TRBJ2-1; no firm D call. Deletions cut 0 bases from V and 10 bases from J, with 10 bases between. CDR1 and CDR2 (germline): SSHAT, FNYEAQ (reference sequence). This CDR3 is 13 amino acids long. For the CDR3, the DNA is TGTGCCAGCAGCTTAGCGCTCAGAGAGGAGCAGTTCTTC. Translated: CASSLALREEQFF.

The chain employs TRBV12-3 or TRBV12-4 and TRBJ2-2, with 8 bases that match TRBD1. The CDR3 is 16 residues long. With 2 bases clipped from V and 7 bases from J, the junction kept 9 bases outside the gene matches. The CDR3 DNA sequence: TGTGCCAGCAGTTTACGGGTCGCAGGGGGCAACGGGGAGCTGTTTTTT. The encoded protein is CASSLRVAGGNGELFF.

The chain combines TRBV11-2 with TRBJ2-7, with a weak D call TRBD1 (6 bases). The CDR3 has 14 residues. V lost 4 bases and J lost 2, with 12 bases in between. In germline, CDR1 is SGHAT, CDR2 FQNNGV. The CDR3 loop reads CASSSTGQPYEQYF. The CDR3, as DNA: TGTGCCAGCAGCTCGACAGGACAACCCTACGAGCAGTACTTC.

V is TRBV5-1 and J is TRBJ2-1; possible D gene TRBD2, 6 bases. This CDR3 spans 14 amino acids. CDR1 is SGHRS and CDR2 is YFSETQ in the germline V gene. Trimming shortened V by 4 bases and J by 8 bases, and 16 bases separated the two germline ends. This CDR3 reads CASSPPGLRDEQFF. DNA of the CDR3: TGCGCCAGCAGCCCCCCGGGACTGAGGGATGAGCAGTTCTTC.

The chain employs TRBV24-1 and TRBJ2-1; 14 bases fit TRBD2. Germline trimming cut 7 bases from V and 15 bases from J; bases unmatched to any gene: 13. The germline gives CDR1 KGHDR, CDR2 SFDVKD. The CDR3 covers 15 residues. CDR3 bases: TGTGCCACCAGGGGGACTAGCGGGAGTGGCGCTGAACCGTTCTTC. This codes for CATRGTSGSGAEPFF.

The chain couples TRBV20-1 to TRBJ1-3; D remains unclear. The V gene lost 3 bases and the J gene lost 0 bases, with 6 bases spanning the gap. The CDR3 consists of 13 residues. Germline assignment: CDR1 DFQATT and CDR2 SNEGSKA (reference sequence). CDR3 DNA sequence: TGCAGTGCTAGGGCCATCTCTGGAAACACCATATATTTT. Encoded protein: CSARAISGNTIYF.

This clonotype was counted between two and nine times. The junction and the germline gene differ at one end; a read error may be behind it. This chain joins TRBV12-3 or TRBV12-4 and TRBJ2-3, with TRBD1 as a possible D gene (6 bases). The CDR3 length is 15 residues. In DNA, the CDR3 is TGTGCCAGCAGTTTTTTGGGGACAAGCATAGATACGCAGTATTTT. Translation: CASSFLGTSIDTQYF.